This T cell receptor beta chain was captured by sequencing in a study of shared clonotypes between healthy human individuals. This clone has at least ten counts. Other nucleotide sequences from this sample produce the same CDR3. The repertoire was sequenced with immunoSEQ multiplex PCR; TCRdb's copy has only in-frame clones and lacks some. This repertoire shows around 750,000 clones, over 65% found once; its top ten account for about 1.8%. The CDR3 is made up of 14 amino acids. Germline-derived CDR1 and CDR2 are SGHRS and YFSETQ. The V and J ends lost 5 bases and 3 bases respectively, with 14 bases between them.

This clonotype originated in a woman in her twenties or thirties in good health. The V call is TRBV5-1, the J call TRBJ2-5; possibly TRBD1 for D (6 bases). The sequenced material came from memory CD4+ T cells sorted from blood. Regarding subset: CD45RA-negative fraction. The CDR3: CASSPGTPKETQYF. As DNA, the CDR3 is TGCGCCAGCAGTCCCGGGACACCAAAAGAGACCCAGTACTTC.